This T cell receptor (beta chain) was sequenced during a study of cytomegalovirus exposure and HLA in healthy donors. Across the study: A prior analysis found about 120 million unique TCR beta sequences from 170 million or so T cells. Notes on the study in general: Association of fewer than 20,000 TCR beta sequences with HLA alleles was found at 0.05 false discovery rate in a later analysis.

Germline lookup yields CDR1 MNHEY and CDR2 SMNVEV (reference sequence). The ends were cut back, 5 bases at V and 7 bases at J, with 11 bases in the middle. This CDR3 is built from 13 residues. This clone was recorded only once. The antigen is unknown. 60 Vbeta and 13 Jbeta primers were used in PCR. Profiled with immunoSEQ multiplex PCR; TCRdb holds only in-frame clones, not every one. The data hold around 150,000 clones, with roughly three quarters observed a single time. The chain carries TRBV27 and TRBJ1-4, with a tentative D call TRBD1 (6 bases). The TCR originated in a human donor in good health. Sequencing was carried out using PBMCs. CDR3 sequence: CASSPYRAEKLFF. CDR3 DNA: TGTGCCAGCAGTCCCTACAGGGCTGAAAAACTGTTTTTT.